Included here is one TCR beta chain sequence, with context. As yet, its antigen is unknown. The record originates from a study of cytomegalovirus exposure and HLA in healthy donors. Whole-study context: Genetic ancestry analysis placed 75% to 85% of the approximately 390 donors that were genotyped in the Caucasian-associated cluster. Study-level points and caveats: An analysis was carried out later, and it reportedly showed fewer N-insertions in an Asian-associated ancestry cluster than the roughly 700-donor mean. Common viral pathogens seemed to be connected with several of the most significant clusters, according to a later analysis. Most of the TCR beta V segments (in an earlier analysis) were productive either about 87% or about 30% of the time.

The PCR ran on 60 Vbeta and 13 Jbeta primers. Method: immunoSEQ multiplex PCR; TCRdb's copy keeps in-frame clones and lacks some. This table holds hundreds of thousands of clones, around 80% found once. Germline lookup yields CDR1 SGHNT and CDR2 YENEEA. The CDR3 extends over 16 amino acids. V lost 0 bases, J lost 5 bases, and 14 bases lay in between. The chain joins TRBV11-3 to TRBJ1-5, with D tentatively TRBD1 (5 bases). Material for sequencing was PBMCs. This TCR was sampled from a male donor in good health and CMV-seronegative. CDR3 nucleotides: TGTGCCAGCAGCTTAGATACGGGGGTCGGGGATCAGCCCCAGCATTTT. Its translation: CASSLDTGVGDQPQHF. Combining the CDR3 with reference TRBV11-3 and TRBJ1-5 gives the whole variable domain EAGVVQSPRYKIIEKKQPVAFWCNPISGHNTLYWYLQNLGQGPELLIRYENEEAVDDSQLPKDRFSAERLKGVDSTLKIQPAELGDSAVYLCASSLDTGVGDQPQHFGDGTRLSIL.